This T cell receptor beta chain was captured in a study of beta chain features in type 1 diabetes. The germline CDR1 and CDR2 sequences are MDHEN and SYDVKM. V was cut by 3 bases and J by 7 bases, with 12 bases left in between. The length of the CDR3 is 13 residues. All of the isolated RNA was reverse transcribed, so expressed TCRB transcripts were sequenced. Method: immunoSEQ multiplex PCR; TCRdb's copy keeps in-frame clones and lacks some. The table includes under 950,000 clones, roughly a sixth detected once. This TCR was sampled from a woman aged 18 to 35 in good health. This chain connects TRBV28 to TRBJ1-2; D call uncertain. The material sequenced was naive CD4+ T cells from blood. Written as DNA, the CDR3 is TGTGCCAGCAGTTTTATGTTGGGTATTGGCTACACCTTC. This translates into CASSFMLGIGYTF.